One sample yielded the 31 T cell receptor beta chains listed below, sequenced in a study of blood T cell repertoires in COVID-19. Using immunoSEQ multiplex PCR, the repertoire was profiled, and TCRdb retains in-frame clones only, with some absent. This table has about 230,000 clones, 85% to 90% appearing once. Sequencing was performed on PBMCs or T cells enriched from blood (not recorded which). The receptors here all came from a man aged 18 to 29 who had recovered from COVID-19.

The rearrangement uses TRBV7-9 and TRBJ1-2; D remains unclear. The V end was cut by 5 bases, the J end by 6 bases, with 22 bases between. Germline values: CDR1 SEHNR, CDR2 FQNEAQ (reference sequence). This CDR3 is 16 amino acids long. The CDR3 here is CASSPRGAEFKDGYTF. CDR3 nucleotides: TGTGCCAGCAGCCCGCGGGGAGCTGAATTCAAGGATGGCTACACCTTC.

The rearrangement uses TRBV29-1 and TRBJ1-1; no firm D call. There are 11 residues in the CDR3. Per germline, CDR1 SQVTM and CDR2 ANQGSEA. V gave up 4 bases and J gave up 4 bases, with 7 bases separating them. This CDR3 reads CSVGGGTEAFF. For the CDR3, the DNA is TGCAGCGTTGGTGGCGGCACTGAAGCTTTCTTT.

The chain carries TRBV2 and TRBJ1-2; 10 bases are shared with TRBD1. CDR1 and CDR2 (germline): SNHLY, FYNNEI. The CDR3 totals 14 residues. V shed 4 bases and J 5 bases; nucleotides not matched to a gene: 4. The CDR3, as DNA: TGTGCCAGCAGTGTGACAGGGGGCCCATATGGCTACACCTTC. This gives the protein CASSVTGGPYGYTF.

The genes are TRBV5-5 and TRBJ1-1, with 10 positions matching TRBD1. The CDR3 is 16 amino acids. Germline trimming cut 4 bases from V and 1 base from J; bases unmatched to any gene: 7. Per germline, CDR1 SGHKS and CDR2 YYEKEE (reference sequence). CDR3 region: CASSRDRGHWNTEAFF. The CDR3 nucleotides read TGTGCCAGCAGCCGTGACAGGGGGCATTGGAACACTGAAGCTTTCTTT.

The rearrangement joins TRBV11-3 to TRBJ1-6; D unclear. Looked up from germline, CDR1 is SGHNT and CDR2 is YENEEA. The CDR3 is made up of 14 amino acids. V dropped 5 bases and J dropped 7 bases, with 12 bases sitting between them. The CDR3 sequence is CASSPVAVNSPLHF. In DNA form, the CDR3 reads TGTGCCAGCAGCCCAGTGGCAGTAAATTCACCCCTCCACTTT.

V gene TRBV28 combines with J gene TRBJ1-1, with D unresolved. The germline V gene encodes CDR1 MDHEN and CDR2 SYDVKM. The CDR3 is made up of 14 amino acids. Trimming removed 4 bases from V and 2 bases from J, with 11 bases in between. In DNA, the CDR3 is TGTGCCAGCAGTTCGGGAGCCGGAAACACTGAAGCTTTCTTT. Translation gives CASSSGAGNTEAFF.

The J gene is TRBJ2-7, the V gene TRBV12-3 or TRBV12-4, with D perhaps TRBD1 (6 bases). The CDR3 consists of 13 residues. V gave up 6 bases and J gave up 2 bases, with 11 bases separating them. CDR3 in DNA: TGTGCCAGCAGACTCACAGGGACCTACGAGCAGTACTTC. It encodes CASRLTGTYEQYF.

The chain is built from TRBV25-1 and TRBJ2-2, with 7 bases matching TRBD2. Trimming cost V 1 base and J 6 bases; bases outside gene matches: 5. The CDR3 covers 15 residues. Germline CDR1 reads MGHDK; CDR2 reads SYGVNS. CDR3 residues: CASSEWGGVAGELFF. CDR3 in DNA: TGTGCCAGCAGTGAATGGGGAGGGGTGGCCGGGGAGCTGTTTTTT.

The V call is TRBV5-1, the J call TRBJ1-1, with D maybe TRBD1 (5 bases). The germline CDR1 and CDR2 sequences are SGHRS and YFSETQ. The V gene lost 0 bases and the J gene lost 4 bases, with 7 bases spanning the gap. The CDR3 is 13 residues long. Here the CDR3 reads CASSLGGVTEAFF. The CDR3 DNA follows: TGCGCCAGCAGCTTGGGGGGCGTCACTGAAGCTTTCTTT.

The J gene is TRBJ2-3, the V gene TRBV24-1, with TRBD2 matching 12 bases. With V trimmed by 4 bases and J by 1 base, 11 bases remained unmatched. The CDR3 sequence is 19 residues long. CDR1 KGHDR and CDR2 SFDVKD come from the germline V gene. The CDR3 is CATSDPSGGAEFGTDTQYF. The CDR3 DNA reads TGTGCCACCAGTGACCCTAGCGGGGGGGCGGAATTCGGCACAGATACGCAGTATTTT.

The genes are TRBV9 and TRBJ2-6, with D possibly matching TRBD1 (6 bases). The CDR3 has 16 amino acids. V lost 2 bases, J lost 4 bases, and 13 bases lay in between. Germline V lookup: CDR1 SGDLS, CDR2 YYNGEE. The CDR3 sequence is CASSVAQGLGANVLTF. The CDR3 nucleotides are TGTGCCAGCAGCGTCGCACAGGGTCTGGGGGCCAACGTCCTGACTTTC. Drawing the rest from reference TRBV9 and TRBJ2-6, the complete variable domain is DSGVTQTPKHLITATGQRVTLRCSPRSGDLSVYWYQQSLDQGLQFLIQYYNGEERAKGNILERFSAQQFPDLHSELNLSSLELGDSALYFCASSVAQGLGANVLTFGAGSRLTVL.

This rearrangement joins TRBV7-6 to TRBJ2-1; TRBD2 matches 12 bases. Germline V CDR1 and CDR2: SGHVS, FNYEAQ. Trimming removed 3 bases from V and 9 bases from J; junction bases left unmatched: 9. The CDR3 runs 16 residues. The CDR3, as DNA: TGTGCCAGCAGCTTCCCTAGCGGGAGGGCCCACGGTGAGCAGTTCTTC. Its translation is CASSFPSGRAHGEQFF.

This sequence joins TRBV19 and TRBJ1-2, with TRBD1 identical over 8 bases. V gave up 10 bases and J gave up 4 bases; unmatched junction bases: 8. Looked up from germline, CDR1 is LNHDA and CDR2 is SQIVND (reference sequence). This CDR3 comprises 13 residues. CDR3: CATRSDRVYGYTF. The CDR3 nucleotides are TGTGCCACACGTTCGGACAGGGTCTATGGCTACACCTTC.

This clone was observed once. This rearrangement joins TRBV4-2 to TRBJ2-7, with a tentative D call TRBD1 (6 bases). V gave up 3 bases and J gave up 6 bases, with 18 bases separating them. Germline V CDR1 and CDR2: LGHNA, YNFKEQ. This CDR3 has 15 residues. Here the CDR3 reads CASSQNPVTGIEQYF. The CDR3, as DNA: TGTGCCAGCAGCCAGAACCCTGTAACAGGGATCGAGCAGTACTTC.

This clone appeared once. The J gene is TRBJ2-7, the V gene TRBV7-3, with 8 bases lining up with TRBD2. The CDR3 is made up of 17 amino acids. V lost 5 bases, J lost 6 bases, and 18 bases stayed unmatched. Germline V CDR1 and CDR2: SGHTA, FQGTGA. CDR3 amino acids: CASSPGFSGTPILEQYF. CDR3 sequence (DNA): TGTGCCAGCAGCCCCGGTTTTAGCGGGACCCCCATTCTCGAGCAGTACTTC.

The V gene is TRBV27, the J gene TRBJ1-4, with a possible D match to TRBD1 (6 bases). Germline V gives CDR1 MNHEY, CDR2 SMNVEV (reference sequence). The CDR3 length is 14 residues. Trimming removed 7 bases from V and 4 bases from J, with 13 bases in between. Here the CDR3 reads CASTDRHGNEKLFF. The CDR3 bases are TGTGCCAGCACTGACAGGCACGGTAATGAAAAACTGTTTTTT.

The genes are TRBV19 and TRBJ2-7; 7 bases agree with TRBD2. The CDR3 has 15 residues. J was trimmed by 4 bases and V by 5 bases; bases with no gene match: 11. Per the germline V gene, CDR1 is LNHDA and CDR2 is SQIVND (reference sequence). The CDR3 loop is CASSAGRDKPYEQYF. The CDR3, as DNA: TGTGCCAGTAGTGCAGGGAGGGATAAACCTTACGAGCAGTACTTC. Combining the CDR3 with reference TRBV19 and TRBJ2-7 gives the whole variable domain DGGITQSPKYLFRKEGQNVTLSCEQNLNHDAMYWYRQDPGQGLRLIYYSQIVNDFQKGDIAEGYSVSREKKESFPLTVTSAQKNPTAFYLCASSAGRDKPYEQYFGPGTRLTVT.

In the case of this clone: The same CDR3 arises from other DNA sequences in this sample as well. The rearrangement uses TRBV3-1 (or the pseudogene TRBV3-2) and TRBJ2-5; D gene ambiguous. V was clipped by 6 bases and J by 2 bases, with 7 bases between them. The length of the CDR3 is 12 residues. Germline lookup yields CDR1 LGHDT and CDR2 YNNKEL (reference sequence). Written as DNA, the CDR3 is TGTGCCAGCAGAGACAAACAAGAGACCCAGTACTTC. It encodes CASRDKQETQYF.

This chain links TRBV2 with TRBJ2-7; D gene ambiguous. V was trimmed by 7 bases and J by 0 bases, leaving 10 bases between them. CDR3 length: 13 amino acids. Germline CDR1 is SNHLY and CDR2 is FYNNEI. The CDR3 sequence is CASMSRNSYEQYF. The CDR3 nucleotides read TGTGCCAGCATGTCGAGGAACTCCTACGAGCAGTACTTC.

This rearrangement joins TRBV11-3 to TRBJ2-1; 12 bases fit TRBD2. Trimming removed 5 bases from V and 6 bases from J; junction bases left unmatched: 5. Germline CDR1 reads SGHNT; CDR2 reads YENEEA. The CDR3 length is 15 residues. In nucleotides, the CDR3 is TGTGCCAGCAGCATCCTAGCGGGAGGGTTCAATGAGCAGTTCTTC. It translates to CASSILAGGFNEQFF.

The J gene is TRBJ1-5, the V gene TRBV10-3; D not certain. Trimming pared 0 bases from V and 7 bases from J, leaving 7 bases between. CDR1 is ENHRY, CDR2 SYGVKD, per germline. This CDR3 contains 13 residues. The CDR3 sequence is CAISESNTQPQHF. CDR3 bases: TGTGCCATCAGTGAGTCGAACACGCAGCCCCAGCATTTT.

V and J are TRBV18 and TRBJ1-2, with 10 bases identical to TRBD1. Germline-derived CDR1 and CDR2 are KGHSH and LQKENI. This CDR3 is 14 amino acids long. The V and J ends lost 3 bases and 6 bases, in that order; junction bases with no gene match: 4. The CDR3 DNA follows: TGTGCCAGCTCACCGGGACAGGGGATCGATGGCTACACCTTC. The encoded protein is CASSPGQGIDGYTF. Filled out from reference TRBV18 and TRBJ1-2, the complete variable domain reads NAGVMQNPRHLVRRRGQEARLRCSPMKGHSHVYWYRQLPEEGLKFMVYLQKENIIDESGMPKERFSAEFPKEGPSILRIQQVVRGDSAAYFCASSPGQGIDGYTFGSGTRLTVV.

CDR3 in DNA: TGCGCCAGCAGCCAGGCCGACAGGGCTCGTCAGCCCCAGCATTTT. Translated: CASSQADRARQPQHF. The chain is built from TRBV4-1 and TRBJ1-5; 7 bases align to TRBD1. The germline CDR1 and CDR2 sequences are MGHRA and YSYEKL. J lost 6 bases, V lost 3 bases, and 8 bases had no gene match. CDR3 length: 15 amino acids.

V usage is TRBV30 and J usage is TRBJ2-7; perhaps TRBD2 as D (5 bases). Trimming stripped 0 bases from V and 5 bases from J, with 14 bases between. The germline gives CDR1 GTSNPN, CDR2 SVGIG (reference sequence). The CDR3 is 14 residues long. The CDR3 DNA is TGTGCCTGGAGTGTATCCCCGGGGTGGAACGAGCAGTACTTC. Protein: CAWSVSPGWNEQYF.

The chain combines TRBV27 with TRBJ1-1; D gene ambiguous. In germline, CDR1 is MNHEY, CDR2 SMNVEV (reference sequence). The CDR3 is made up of 13 amino acids. Trimming removed 0 bases at V and 10 bases at J, with 12 bases between. CDR3 protein: CASSLSSRAGAFF. CDR3 DNA sequence: TGTGCCAGCAGTTTATCGTCTCGCGCGGGAGCTTTCTTT.

The chain recombines TRBV28 with TRBJ2-5; 8 positions match TRBD1. V lost 5 bases to trimming and J lost 3 bases; unmatched junction nucleotides: 8. The CDR3 totals 15 residues. The germline V gene has CDR1 MDHEN and CDR2 SYDVKM. The CDR3 nucleotides are TGTGCCAGCAGTCAGTACAGGGGGACGGAAGAGACCCAGTACTTC. Amino acid sequence: CASSQYRGTEETQYF.

The chain combines TRBV11-3 with TRBJ2-5; D remains ambiguous. V lost 5 bases and J lost 2, with 12 bases in between. This CDR3 comprises 14 residues. Germline CDR1 SGHNT, CDR2 YENEEA. Here the CDR3 DNA reads TGTGCCAGCAGCCTCCTGAGGAGTCAAGAGACCCAGTACTTC. It codes for CASSLLRSQETQYF.

This clone was seen a single time. The CDR3 coding sequence is TGTGCCAGCAGCCTAACCGGGACAGGGGGATACAATGAGCAGTTCTTC. The encoded protein is CASSLTGTGGYNEQFF. The rearrangement joins TRBV4-2 to TRBJ2-1, with 11 bases aligning to TRBD1. Germline lookup yields CDR1 LGHNA and CDR2 YNFKEQ. V was clipped by 4 bases and J by 4 bases; unmatched bases: 6. CDR3 length equals 16 residues.

V is TRBV11-2 and J is TRBJ2-7; 9 bases agree with TRBD2. Trimming at V came to 7 bases and at J to 6 bases, leaving 19 bases not matched to a gene. In germline, CDR1 is SGHAT, CDR2 FQNNGV. This CDR3 comprises 17 residues. The CDR3 region is CASTPLSGLAGEGEQYF. The CDR3, as DNA: TGTGCCAGCACTCCCCTCTCGGGACTAGCCGGCGAAGGCGAGCAGTACTTC.

V and J are TRBV27 and TRBJ1-2; 7 nucleotides match TRBD1. V lost 5 bases, J lost 5 bases, and 11 bases stayed unmatched. This CDR3 is 15 amino acids long. CDR1 is MNHEY and CDR2 is SMNVEV in the germline V gene (reference sequence). Here the CDR3 reads CASSPRAGGKYGYTF. The CDR3 nucleotides are TGTGCCAGCAGTCCACGGGCAGGGGGGAAGTATGGCTACACCTTC.

The chain recombines TRBV6-6 with TRBJ1-1, with TRBD1 matching over 8 bases. This CDR3 has 14 amino acids. The ends lost 6 bases at V and 5 bases at J; junction bases unmatched: 8. Germline CDR1 MNHNY, CDR2 SVGAGI (reference sequence). Here the CDR3 reads CASSADRGSTEAFF. CDR3 coding DNA: TGTGCCAGCAGCGCAGACAGGGGATCGACTGAAGCTTTCTTT.